The 24 T cell receptor beta chains below were found in one sample sequenced in a study of blood T cell repertoires in COVID-19. Only in-frame clones appear in the TCRdb table, and some are missing; sequencing was by immunoSEQ multiplex PCR. In the table there are fewer than 250,000 clones, 75% to 90% of which are singletons. The sequenced sample consisted of peripheral blood. These TCRs come from a middle-aged man with acute or convalescent COVID-19.

The chain links TRBV5-1 to TRBJ1-1, with TRBD1 identical over 9 bases. This CDR3 comprises 15 residues. V gave up 0 bases and J gave up 6 bases; unmatched junction bases: 6. Germline CDR1 and CDR2: SGHRS and YFSETQ. The CDR3 loop is CASSLEDRGWAEAFF. The CDR3 nucleotides read TGCGCCAGCAGCTTGGAAGACAGGGGGTGGGCTGAAGCTTTCTTT.

The chain is built from TRBV5-1 and TRBJ1-5, with 10 bases lining up with TRBD1. Germline V gene data show CDR1 as SGHRS and CDR2 as YFSETQ. J gave up 5 bases and V 3 bases, and 5 bases lay outside the gene matches. The CDR3 totals 15 residues. The CDR3 protein is CASSWTGGKDQPQHF. The CDR3 DNA reads as TGCGCCAGCAGCTGGACAGGGGGAAAGGATCAGCCCCAGCATTTT. The complete variable domain, with remaining parts taken from reference TRBV5-1 and TRBJ1-5, reads KAGVTQTPRYLIKTRGQQVTLSCSPISGHRSVSWYQQTPGQGLQFLFEYFSETQRNKGNFPGRFSGRQFSNSRSEMNVSTLELGDSALYLCASSWTGGKDQPQHFGDGTRLSIL.

The chain links TRBV12-3 or TRBV12-4 to TRBJ2-5, with D possibly matching TRBD1 (5 bases). The V and J ends lost 5 bases and 2 bases respectively, with 9 bases between them. The CDR3 consists of 13 residues. The CDR3 sequence is CASSTTVQETQYF. For the CDR3, the DNA is TGTGCCAGCAGTACGACAGTACAAGAGACCCAGTACTTC.

The gene calls are TRBV6-1 and TRBJ2-1, with 12 bases that match TRBD2. The CDR3 extends over 16 amino acids. V dropped 4 bases and J dropped 1; count of bases not matched to a gene: 2. CDR1 is MNHNS, CDR2 SASEGT, per germline. The CDR3 sequence is CASSGGLAGSYNEQFF. As DNA, the CDR3 is TGTGCCAGCAGTGGGGGACTAGCGGGTTCCTACAATGAGCAGTTCTTC.

This clone was counted a few times. The genes are TRBV25-1 and TRBJ1-6, with D possibly being TRBD1 (5 bases). This CDR3 is 15 amino acids long. From germline, CDR1 is MGHDK and CDR2 SYGVNS. V lost 1 base to trimming and J lost 7 bases, with 11 bases between them. CDR3 region: CASSEWGDRNSPLHF. In DNA, the CDR3 is TGTGCCAGCAGTGAATGGGGCGATAGGAATTCACCCCTCCACTTT.

The chain uses TRBV3-1 (or the pseudogene TRBV3-2) and TRBJ1-1; TRBD1 matches at 8 bases. V was clipped by 1 base and J by 6 bases; unmatched bases: 7. The CDR3 is 15 amino acids. Germline assignment: CDR1 LGHDT and CDR2 YNNKEL (reference sequence). Here the CDR3 reads CASSQGQGAGSEAFF. The DNA for the CDR3 is TGTGCCAGCAGCCAAGGTCAGGGGGCCGGTTCTGAAGCTTTCTTT.

The chain is built from TRBV7-2 and TRBJ1-3; possible D gene TRBD1, 5 bases. Germline CDR1 and CDR2: SGHTA and FQGNSA. This CDR3 is built from 16 residues. V was trimmed by 7 bases and J by 0 bases, leaving 16 bases between them. CDR3: CASTPGGFSSGNTIYF. For the CDR3, the DNA is TGTGCCAGCACCCCTGGGGGGTTCTCCTCTGGAAACACCATATATTTT.

This chain joins TRBV7-8 and TRBJ2-1, with 14 bases identical to TRBD2. Germline V lookup: CDR1 SGHVS, CDR2 FQNEAQ. The CDR3 is 16 residues long. With 5 bases clipped from V and 9 bases from J, the junction kept 9 bases outside the gene matches. The CDR3 DNA reads TGTGCCAGCAGCCCATGGGGACTAGCGGGAGTGGGTGAGCAGTTCTTC. It specifies CASSPWGLAGVGEQFF.

The chain carries TRBV11-2 and TRBJ1-5; TRBD1 matches 10 bases. V lost 3 bases to trimming and J lost 3 bases; unmatched junction nucleotides: 2. CDR1 is SGHAT and CDR2 is FQNNGV in the germline V gene. This CDR3 has 15 residues. This CDR3 is CASSLGQGYNQPQHF. CDR3 DNA sequence: TGTGCCAGCAGCTTGGGACAGGGGTACAATCAGCCCCAGCATTTT.

This clone was detected only once. At one of its ends the junction is not consistent with the germline gene, which may arise from a read error. The gene calls are TRBV6-1 and TRBJ2-7; 8 bases align to TRBD1. The germline CDR1 and CDR2 sequences are MNHNS and SASEGT. The CDR3 contains 14 residues. CDR3 in amino acids: CASREGRGLSEQYF. The DNA of the CDR3 is TGTGCCAGCAGGGAAGGCAGGGGGCTAAGTGAGCAGTACTTC.

The rearrangement links TRBV4-3 to TRBJ2-1, with 8 bases aligning to TRBD2. The CDR3 spans 13 residues. Losses at the gene ends were 0 bases for V and 14 bases for J; bases not matched to a gene: 6. CDR1 LGHNA and CDR2 YSLEER come from the germline V gene. The CDR3 sequence: CASSQEDSGIKFF. In nucleotides, the CDR3 is TGCGCCAGCAGCCAAGAGGATAGCGGGATAAAGTTCTTC.

The chain carries TRBV27 and TRBJ2-2; 9 nucleotides agree with TRBD1. CDR3 size: 16 residues. Per germline, CDR1 MNHEY and CDR2 SMNVEV (reference sequence). V lost 6 bases to trimming and J lost 1 base; unmatched junction nucleotides: 6. The CDR3 nucleotides are TGTGCCAGCAGCACAGACAGGGGGTGGAACACCGGGGAGCTGTTTTTT. As protein: CASSTDRGWNTGELFF.

V is TRBV14 and J is TRBJ2-7; unclear D gene. Deletions cut 3 bases from V and 2 bases from J, with 11 bases between. The CDR3 spans 14 residues. Germline CDR1 is SGHDN and CDR2 is FVKESK. CDR3 in amino acids: CASSQKWPPYEQYF. The CDR3 nucleotides read TGTGCCAGCAGCCAGAAATGGCCTCCCTACGAGCAGTACTTC.

The table lists this clone with a count of one. This chain links TRBV14 with TRBJ2-5, with 12 bases identical to TRBD2. The CDR3 loop spans 16 amino acids. V lost 4 bases and J lost 5; bases outside the gene matches: 8. The V gene's germline CDR1 is SGHDN and CDR2 FVKESK. The CDR3, as DNA: TGTGCCAGCAGCCTCCCGGGACTAGCGGGCCGGGAGACCCAGTACTTC. Encoded protein: CASSLPGLAGRETQYF.

This clone was counted a single time. V usage is TRBV7-9 and J usage is TRBJ1-2; D is possibly TRBD1 (6 bases). Deletions cut 1 base from V and 0 bases from J, with 9 bases between. This CDR3 is built from 15 residues. The germline V gene encodes CDR1 SEHNR and CDR2 FQNEAQ (reference sequence). The CDR3 DNA sequence: TGTGCCAGCAGCTTAGGCAGGGGACCTAACTATGGCTACACCTTC. As protein: CASSLGRGPNYGYTF. Combining the CDR3 with reference TRBV7-9 and TRBJ1-2 gives the whole variable domain DTGVSQNPRHKITKRGQNVTFRCDPISEHNRLYWYRQTLGQGPEFLTYFQNEAQLEKSRLLSDRFSAERPKGSFSTLEIQRTEQGDSAMYLCASSLGRGPNYGYTFGSGTRLTVV.

This chain uses TRBV7-2 with TRBJ2-6; D unresolved. Germline CDR1 SGHTA, CDR2 FQGNSA. V lost 5 bases to trimming and J lost 4 bases, with 18 bases between them. The CDR3 runs 17 residues. CDR3 sequence (DNA): TGTGCCAGCAGCGTACAGCCGCCCAGTTCGGGGGCCAACGTCCTGACTTTC. This encodes CASSVQPPSSGANVLTF.

The chain links TRBV28 to TRBJ2-2; D gene ambiguous. Deletions cut 5 bases from V and 6 bases from J, with 19 bases between. CDR1 and CDR2 (germline): MDHEN, SYDVKM. This CDR3 has 16 amino acids. CDR3 DNA: TGTGCCAGCAGTCCGCTCTCCGGCGAGGAAGCCGGGGAGCTGTTTTTT. It codes for CASSPLSGEEAGELFF.

The chain recombines TRBV11-2 with TRBJ1-5, with TRBD1 matching 7 bases. The V segment lost 2 bases and the J segment 4 bases; nucleotides outside the gene matches: 5. The germline V gene encodes CDR1 SGHAT and CDR2 FQNNGV. The CDR3 has 15 amino acids. CDR3 nucleotide sequence: TGTGCCAGCAGCTTATTAGGGGGCGGGAATCAGCCCCAGCATTTT. Protein product: CASSLLGGGNQPQHF.

The chain carries TRBV6-5 and TRBJ2-5; 8 positions agree with TRBD1. The germline V gene has CDR1 MNHEY and CDR2 SVGAGI. This CDR3 spans 13 amino acids. The V segment lost 7 bases and the J segment 3 bases; nucleotides outside the gene matches: 4. Here the CDR3 reads CASTYRGKETQYF. The DNA for the CDR3 is TGTGCCAGCACCTACAGGGGGAAAGAGACCCAGTACTTC.

This clone was found once. CDR3 loop: CASSAETGYEQFF. As DNA, the CDR3 is TGCGCCAGCAGCGCAGAAACAGGGTATGAGCAGTTCTTC. The chain couples TRBV5-1 to TRBJ2-1; D may be TRBD1 (6 bases). The CDR3 consists of 13 residues. Germline V gene lookup returns CDR1 SGHRS and CDR2 YFSETQ. Trimming cost V 4 bases and J 8 bases, with 13 bases left between them.

CDR3 amino acids: CASRWALGDTYGYTF. The DNA of the CDR3 is TGTGCCAGCAGATGGGCGTTGGGGGACACTTATGGCTACACCTTC. The chain carries TRBV6-5 and TRBJ1-2; perhaps TRBD1 as D (6 bases). Germline-derived CDR1 and CDR2 are MNHEY and SVGAGI. CDR3 size: 15 residues. V gave up 6 bases and J gave up 5 bases, with 19 bases separating them.

V gene TRBV7-8 combines with J gene TRBJ2-6; D may be TRBD1 (5 bases). Between the trimmed V and J ends, which lost 2 bases and 0 bases, there was a span of 17 bases. From germline, CDR1 is SGHVS and CDR2 FQNEAQ. The CDR3 is made up of 19 amino acids. CDR3 amino acids: CASSLSRAGSGSGANVLTF. The CDR3 bases are TGTGCCAGCAGCTTAAGTCGGGCAGGGTCGGGCTCTGGGGCCAACGTCCTGACTTTC.

The chain combines TRBV19 with TRBJ2-7; possible D gene TRBD1, 5 bases. The CDR3 extends over 14 amino acids. Germline V gene sequence: CDR1 LNHDA, CDR2 SQIVND (reference sequence). The V end lost 3 bases, the J end lost 4 bases, and 13 bases lay between the germline ends. The CDR3 DNA follows: TGTGCCAGTAGTATCAGTCAGGGTCGGTACGAGCAGTACTTC. This encodes CASSISQGRYEQYF.

The gene calls are TRBV6-5 and TRBJ1-2; TRBD1 might be the D (6 bases). V lost 0 bases, J lost 6 bases, and 11 bases lay in between. The CDR3 has 14 amino acids. Germline V gene lookup returns CDR1 MNHEY and CDR2 SVGAGI. The CDR3: CASSYSGQIDGYTF. The CDR3 DNA is TGTGCCAGCAGTTACTCGGGACAAATCGATGGCTACACCTTC.